What follows are 23 T cell receptor beta chains derived from one specimen sequenced in a study of shared clonotypes between healthy human individuals. Profiling relied on immunoSEQ multiplex PCR, and the TCRdb table lists in-frame clones only, not all of them. The data show roughly 590,000 clones, roughly 96% seen once. Cells designated naive CD8 were CD45RO-negative and were positively selected for CCR7, with terminally differentiated effector memory CD45RA+ cells excluded. Sequencing used naive CD8+ T cells sorted from blood. These receptors originate from a woman aged 25-40 years in good health.

This clone was picked up one time. The chain has TRBV4-2 and TRBJ2-7; D is possibly TRBD1 or TRBD2 (5 bases each). The CDR3 totals 13 residues. The ends were cut back, 4 bases at V and 3 bases at J, with 10 bases in the middle. Germline-derived CDR1 and CDR2 are LGHNA and YNFKEQ. The CDR3 spells CASSRGTHYEQYF. As DNA, the CDR3 is TGTGCCAGCAGCCGAGGGACCCACTACGAGCAGTACTTC.

Details on this clone: Different DNA sequences within this sample yield the same CDR3. The chain employs TRBV9 and TRBJ1-1; D gene ambiguous. This CDR3 is built from 13 residues. The germline CDR1 and CDR2 sequences are SGDLS and YYNGEE. V was clipped by 0 bases and J by 5 bases, with 8 bases between them. Here the CDR3 DNA reads TGTGCCAGCAGCGTAGGGGGAAGAACTGAAGCTTTCTTT. Translation gives CASSVGGRTEAFF.

The DNA for the CDR3 is TGTGCCAGCAGTACCGGGACTCGTGGAGACAATGAGCAGTTCTTC. This codes for CASSTGTRGDNEQFF. This chain connects TRBV27 to TRBJ2-1; perhaps TRBD2 as D (6 bases). The germline V gene has CDR1 MNHEY and CDR2 SMNVEV (reference sequence). The CDR3 extends over 15 amino acids. Trimming shortened V by 5 bases and J by 5 bases, and 16 bases separated the two germline ends.

The rearrangement links TRBV4-1 to TRBJ1-2, with 9 bases aligning to TRBD1. J gave up 4 bases and V 0 bases, and 9 bases lay outside the gene matches. The length of the CDR3 is 17 residues. Germline lookup yields CDR1 MGHRA and CDR2 YSYEKL. The CDR3 loop is CASSQDHRGLTSYGYTF. The DNA for the CDR3 is TGCGCCAGCAGCCAAGATCACAGGGGGCTGACGTCCTATGGCTACACCTTC.

The chain has TRBV15 and TRBJ2-7; tentative D call: TRBD2 (6 bases). The ends were cut back, 4 bases at V and 3 bases at J, with 10 bases in the middle. This CDR3 region has 13 residues. The germline V gene encodes CDR1 LNHNV and CDR2 YYDKDF (reference sequence). The CDR3 DNA follows: TGTGCCACCAGCATCGGGGGAGGCTACGAGCAGTACTTC. Protein: CATSIGGGYEQYF.

The genes are TRBV28 and TRBJ1-2; D uncertain. Germline CDR1 MDHEN, CDR2 SYDVKM. The V gene lost 1 base and the J gene lost 8 bases, with 11 bases spanning the gap. The CDR3 length is 13 residues. The CDR3 bases are TGTGCCAGCAGTTTATCCGGTATGGGAGGCTACACCTTC. As protein: CASSLSGMGGYTF.

The J gene is TRBJ1-2, the V gene TRBV9; no firm D call. V lost 5 bases to trimming and J lost 4 bases, with 9 bases between them. The CDR3 totals 12 residues. The V gene's germline CDR1 is SGDLS and CDR2 YYNGEE. CDR3 sequence (DNA): TGTGCCAGCAGAGCTGGCGTCTATGGCTACACCTTC. Residues: CASRAGVYGYTF.

This rearrangement joins TRBV28 to TRBJ1-1; D gene uncertain. Germline CDR1 and CDR2: MDHEN and SYDVKM. The CDR3 has 13 amino acids. The ends were cut back, 5 bases at V and 8 bases at J, with 15 bases in the middle. The CDR3 nucleotides are TGTGCCAGCAGTCCCCGACGGCGCATCGAAGCTTTCTTT. It codes for CASSPRRRIEAFF.

This chain joins TRBV29-1 and TRBJ2-3; D is ambiguous. This CDR3 has 14 residues. V was trimmed by 0 bases and J by 3 bases, leaving 10 bases between them. Germline assignment: CDR1 SQVTM and CDR2 ANQGSEA. The chain's CDR3 is CSVEDPGRTDTQYF. CDR3 DNA sequence: TGCAGCGTTGAAGATCCGGGTAGGACAGATACGCAGTATTTT.

V usage is TRBV28 and J usage is TRBJ2-4, with no clear D. The germline gives CDR1 MDHEN, CDR2 SYDVKM. This CDR3 has 14 residues. The V end lost 5 bases, the J end lost 0 bases, and 8 bases lay between the germline ends. CDR3 nucleotides: TGTGCCAGCAGTCCACTTAAAGCCAAAAACATTCAGTACTTC. The encoded protein is CASSPLKAKNIQYF.

The rearrangement links TRBV5-4 to TRBJ2-7; 12 positions match TRBD2. Germline-derived CDR1 and CDR2 are SGHNT and YYREEE (reference sequence). The junction had 5 bases not matched to a gene; V was cut back by 4 bases and J by 3 bases. The CDR3 length is 15 residues. CDR3 protein: CASSGGLAGNYEQYF. The CDR3 coding sequence is TGTGCCAGCAGCGGTGGACTAGCGGGAAACTACGAGCAGTACTTC.

V is TRBV11-2 and J is TRBJ2-3; D may be TRBD2 (6 bases). Germline values: CDR1 SGHAT, CDR2 FQNNGV. The CDR3 loop spans 14 amino acids. V lost 8 bases to trimming and J lost 2 bases, with 14 bases between them. The CDR3 sequence is CASGLARATDTQYF. As DNA, the CDR3 is TGTGCCAGCGGCCTAGCGAGGGCCACAGATACGCAGTATTTT.

With respect to this clone: Other DNA sequences from this sample encode an identical CDR3 as well. The V gene is TRBV14, the J gene TRBJ2-2; D call uncertain. V lost 4 bases and J 2 bases, leaving 2 bases between the germline ends. The V gene's germline CDR1 is SGHDN and CDR2 FVKESK. The CDR3 has 12 amino acids. This CDR3 reads CASSPNTGELFF. CDR3 sequence (DNA): TGTGCCAGCAGCCCTAACACCGGGGAGCTGTTTTTT.

The gene calls are TRBV5-1 and TRBJ2-1, with unresolved D. Germline CDR1 and CDR2: SGHRS and YFSETQ. There are 14 residues in the CDR3. Trimming left V 5 bases short and J 7 bases short, with 16 bases between. CDR3 nucleotides: TGCGCCAGCAGTCCGGGTGTGGACCAAAATGAGCAGTTCTTC. Its protein product is CASSPGVDQNEQFF.

V usage is TRBV6-1 and J usage is TRBJ2-7; D is possibly TRBD2 (6 bases). V was shortened by 6 bases and J by 2 bases, with 14 bases between the two germline ends. Germline V CDR1 and CDR2: MNHNS, SASEGT. There are 14 residues in the CDR3. The CDR3 DNA reads as TGTGCCAGCAGCCCCGGGAGCGGACCCTACGAGCAGTACTTC. Translation gives CASSPGSGPYEQYF.

J is TRBJ1-5 and V is TRBV2, with 8 bases matching TRBD1. V dropped 6 bases and J dropped 3; count of bases not matched to a gene: 4. The CDR3 runs to 14 residues. Germline lookup yields CDR1 SNHLY and CDR2 FYNNEI. The CDR3 reads CASRKDRDNQPQHF. In DNA form, the CDR3 reads TGTGCCAGCAGAAAGGACAGGGACAATCAGCCCCAGCATTTT. Looking up the rest from reference TRBV2 and TRBJ1-5 gives the full variable domain: EPEVTQTPSHQVTQMGQEVILRCVPISNHLYFYWYRQILGQKVEFLVSFYNNEISEKSEIFDDQFSVERPDGSNFTLKIRSTKLEDSAMYFCASRKDRDNQPQHFGDGTRLSIL.

The chain is built from TRBV28 and TRBJ2-5; D is undetermined. With 5 bases removed from V and 5 bases from J, the gap between germline ends came to 12 bases. The CDR3 consists of 13 residues. Germline V lookup: CDR1 MDHEN, CDR2 SYDVKM. The CDR3 reads CASSRTGFETQYF. The DNA of the CDR3 is TGTGCCAGCAGTAGGACCGGGTTTGAGACCCAGTACTTC.

The genes are TRBV2 and TRBJ2-1; 8 positions agree with TRBD2. The V gene end was trimmed by 2 bases and the J gene end by 6 bases; junction bases not matched to a gene: 0. CDR1 SNHLY and CDR2 FYNNEI come from the germline V gene. The CDR3 length is 13 residues. The CDR3 spells CASSELAGNEQFF. The CDR3 DNA reads TGTGCCAGCAGTGAACTAGCGGGCAATGAGCAGTTCTTC.

The rearrangement links TRBV29-1 to TRBJ2-7; TRBD1 matches 10 bases. V shed 6 bases, J shed 3 bases, and the junction held 8 bases outside the gene matches. This CDR3 region has 14 residues. CDR1 SQVTM and CDR2 ANQGSEA come from the germline V gene. CDR3 DNA sequence: TGCAGCGTCCTCCGCCGGGACAGGGGCTACGAGCAGTACTTC. Protein: CSVLRRDRGYEQYF.

The V gene is TRBV27, the J gene TRBJ2-7; D gene uncertain. The germline gives CDR1 MNHEY, CDR2 SMNVEV (reference sequence). The V and J ends lost 3 bases and 5 bases respectively, with 8 bases between them. CDR3 size: 12 residues. The CDR3 region is CASSFDLHEQYF. The CDR3 DNA follows: TGTGCCAGCAGTTTCGATCTCCACGAGCAGTACTTC.

This clone has only a few counts. The V gene is TRBV30, the J gene TRBJ2-7; D might be TRBD1 or TRBD2, each matching 5 bases. V was clipped by 3 bases and J by 6 bases, with 15 bases between them. CDR1 is GTSNPN and CDR2 is SVGIG in the germline V gene (reference sequence). This CDR3 spans 13 amino acids. Written as DNA, the CDR3 is TGTGCCTGGAGATTGGGGGAGTCGGTCGAGCAGTACTTC. This encodes CAWRLGESVEQYF.

The chain's CDR3 is CASRRLPGTANTEAFF. The CDR3 nucleotides read TGTGCCAGCAGGCGACTGCCCGGGACAGCGAACACTGAAGCTTTCTTT. The chain combines TRBV7-9 with TRBJ1-1; 7 positions agree with TRBD1. CDR1 and CDR2 (germline): SEHNR, FQNEAQ (reference sequence). This CDR3 spans 16 amino acids. V was clipped by 6 bases and J by 1 base; unmatched bases: 11.

The chain is built from TRBV27 and TRBJ2-7; TRBD1 aligns across 8 bases. Per the germline V gene, CDR1 is MNHEY and CDR2 is SMNVEV (reference sequence). Germline trimming cut 4 bases from V and 6 bases from J; bases unmatched to any gene: 8. The CDR3 sequence is 14 residues long. CDR3: CASSSRQGAAEQYF. The CDR3 DNA reads TGTGCCAGCAGTTCCAGGCAGGGGGCCGCCGAGCAGTACTTC.